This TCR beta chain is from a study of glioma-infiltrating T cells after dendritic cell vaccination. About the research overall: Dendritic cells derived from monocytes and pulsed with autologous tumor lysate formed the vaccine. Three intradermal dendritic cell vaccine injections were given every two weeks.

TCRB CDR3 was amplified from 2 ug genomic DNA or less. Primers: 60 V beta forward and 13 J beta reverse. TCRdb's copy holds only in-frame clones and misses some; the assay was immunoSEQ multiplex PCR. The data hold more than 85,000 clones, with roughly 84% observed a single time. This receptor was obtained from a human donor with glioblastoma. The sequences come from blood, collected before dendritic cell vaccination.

CDR3 sequence: CASSGSGRAGDTQYF. The CDR3 nucleotides read TGCGCCAGCAGCGGAAGCGGGAGGGCAGGAGATACGCAGTATTTT. This chain links TRBV5-1 with TRBJ2-3; 10 bases match TRBD2. Germline V gene sequence: CDR1 SGHRS, CDR2 YFSETQ. CDR3 length equals 15 residues. The V segment lost 4 bases and the J segment 5 bases; nucleotides outside the gene matches: 7. The whole variable domain, remainder taken from reference TRBV5-1 and TRBJ2-3, is KAGVTQTPRYLIKTRGQQVTLSCSPISGHRSVSWYQQTPGQGLQFLFEYFSETQRNKGNFPGRFSGRQFSNSRSEMNVSTLELGDSALYLCASSGSGRAGDTQYFGPGTRLTVL.